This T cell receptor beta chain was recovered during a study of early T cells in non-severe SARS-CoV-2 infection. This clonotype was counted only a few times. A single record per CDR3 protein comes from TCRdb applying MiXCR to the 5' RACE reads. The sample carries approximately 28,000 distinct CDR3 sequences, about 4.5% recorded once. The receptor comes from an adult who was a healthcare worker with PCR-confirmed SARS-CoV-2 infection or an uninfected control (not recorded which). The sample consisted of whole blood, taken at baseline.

The CDR3 is CASSPRAGITSYEQYF. The CDR3 DNA reads as TGTGCCAGCAGCCCCAGGGCGGGAATTACCTCCTACGAGCAGTACTTC. The V and J genes are TRBV7-2 and TRBJ2-7; possibly TRBD2 for D (6 bases). V lost 5 bases, J lost 0 bases, and 17 bases lay in between. This CDR3 is 16 amino acids long. Per germline, CDR1 SGHTA and CDR2 FQGNSA.